A selection of T cell receptor beta chains follows, all from one sample in a study of CD8 T cells in ankylosing spondylitis. TCRdb analysed the 5' RACE reads with MiXCR anew, one entry per CDR3 protein. The data show roughly 700,000 distinct CDR3 sequences, 15% to 20% seen once. The specimen sequenced was blood, either unsorted or a sorted T cell fraction (not recorded which). These receptors were taken from a male donor with ankylosing spondylitis. Each CDR3 is given without its conserved first and last residue. Fields, in order: V gene, J gene, D gene, CDR3 protein. A D gene is named only where the DNA matches it firmly.

TRBV5-1	TRBJ1-1	.	ASSLPGHEAF
TRBV28	TRBJ2-7	TRBD1	ASTRGTDYEQY
TRBV5-6	TRBJ2-1	.	ASSRNGDKGYNEQF
TRBV29-1	TRBJ2-7	TRBD1	SVQDRLGSYEQY
TRBV12-3/TRBV12-4	TRBJ2-1	TRBD2	ASSDGTSGRGFYEQF
TRBV20-1	TRBJ1-5	TRBD1	SASDRGFRDQPQH
TRBV5-1	TRBJ2-1	TRBD1	ASVPGQGNYNEQF
TRBV5-6	TRBJ1-1	.	ASTKFSEAF
TRBV3-1	TRBJ1-4	.	ASSHNPGRGNEKLF
TRBV7-2	TRBJ2-3	.	ASSSRDISSTDTQY
TRBV9	TRBJ1-1	.	ASSVNWWAGEVGNTEAF
TRBV6-4	TRBJ2-3	.	ASSIGGTDTQY
TRBV29-1	TRBJ2-7	.	SVEGDQSEQY
TRBV29-1	TRBJ1-2	.	SVEDNVNYGYT
TRBV9	TRBJ1-1	.	ASSVVGQMTNTEAF
TRBV7-9	TRBJ1-5	.	ASSAAGRNQPQH
TRBV6-5	TRBJ2-1	.	ASSYSVGRATF
TRBV9	TRBJ2-3	.	ASSARTNTDTQY
TRBV4-1	TRBJ2-1	.	ASSQDRSDEQF
TRBV4-1	TRBJ2-1	TRBD1	ASSQDHWGQVTDEQF
TRBV3-1	TRBJ1-6	.	ASSSHSYNSPLH
TRBV10-3	TRBJ2-3	.	AISAPDRSTDTQY
TRBV7-2	TRBJ2-1	.	ASVRQLSYNEQF
TRBV7-2	TRBJ2-5	.	ASSLAGVQRETQY
TRBV25-1	TRBJ2-1	.	ASSDLRSSENEQF
TRBV7-3	TRBJ2-7	.	ASSLYRDHEQY
TRBV5-1	TRBJ2-7	TRBD2	ASSNNREGTYEQY
TRBV20-1	TRBJ2-1	TRBD2	SATGLGDISSYNEQF
TRBV5-1	TRBJ2-3	.	ASSLMSTAKTDTQY
TRBV9	TRBJ2-5	.	ASSGEGKTQY
TRBV10-3	TRBJ2-7	TRBD1	AISEETGGYEQY
TRBV20-1	TRBJ2-1	TRBD2	SAREREIYNEQF
TRBV5-1	TRBJ2-2	.	ASGHTGELF
TRBV11-2	TRBJ1-4	.	ASSPTGLGNAWEKLF
TRBV12-3/TRBV12-4	TRBJ1-3	.	ASLSGNTIY
TRBV24-1	TRBJ2-4	TRBD1	ATSAPGQIAKNIQY
TRBV6-1	TRBJ1-4	.	ASSTARQLGSEKLF
TRBV5-1	TRBJ1-1	.	ASSVVMGTEAF
TRBV19	TRBJ2-1	.	ASSIGPIRNEQF
TRBV29-1	TRBJ2-1	.	SVGSDNEQF